Following are 19 T cell receptor beta chains from one sample sequenced in a study of blood T cell repertoires in COVID-19. Libraries were prepared by immunoSEQ multiplex PCR; TCRdb keeps only in-frame clonotypes and omits some of them. The repertoire holds 150,000 to 200,000 clones, with roughly 80% as singletons. Sequenced input: peripheral blood. The receptors were sampled from a woman over 75 with COVID-19, enrolled during active disease.

The chain couples TRBV11-2 to TRBJ1-1, with D perhaps TRBD1 (6 bases). This CDR3 comprises 15 residues. The V gene's germline CDR1 is SGHAT and CDR2 FQNNGV. V gave up 4 bases and J gave up 10 bases, with 22 bases separating them. The CDR3 bases are TGTGCCAGCAGCTCGCCAACTTCGGGGGGCGGAGGAGCTTTCTTT. Its translation: CASSSPTSGGGGAFF.

This chain connects TRBV6-5 to TRBJ2-7, with D unresolved. CDR1 is MNHEY, CDR2 SVGAGI, per germline. CDR3 length: 11 amino acids. Trimming removed 6 bases from V and 4 bases from J, with 7 bases in between. In nucleotides, the CDR3 is TGTGCCAGCAGCGACTTGTACGAGCAGTACTTC. Translating gives CASSDLYEQYF.

The CDR3 DNA is TGTGCCAGTAGTATGCGTCTTGGTGAGGCTTTCTTT. It specifies CASSMRLGEAFF. V is TRBV19 and J is TRBJ1-1; D is uncertain. V dropped 3 bases and J dropped 11 bases, with 13 bases sitting between them. In germline, CDR1 is LNHDA, CDR2 SQIVND (reference sequence). The CDR3 is 12 residues long.

V gene TRBV5-4 combines with J gene TRBJ1-2, with a tentative D call TRBD1 (6 bases). V was cut by 2 bases and J by 6 bases, with 17 bases left in between. The CDR3 consists of 15 residues. CDR1 and CDR2 (germline): SGHNT, YYREEE (reference sequence). CDR3 loop: CASSFKTGGNDGYTF. CDR3 in DNA: TGTGCCAGCAGCTTCAAGACGGGGGGCAACGATGGCTACACCTTC.

In this sample, this clone turned up a few times. The rearrangement uses TRBV19 and TRBJ1-6; 8 nucleotides line up with TRBD1. The CDR3 loop spans 14 amino acids. V lost 4 bases and J lost 7; bases outside the gene matches: 3. Germline CDR1 LNHDA, CDR2 SQIVND (reference sequence). CDR3 bases: TGTGCCAGTAGTACCACAGGGGGGAATTCACCCCTCCACTTT. Protein product: CASSTTGGNSPLHF.

The rearrangement joins TRBV11-2 to TRBJ1-1; D gene ambiguous. V dropped 0 bases and J dropped 6 bases, with 11 bases sitting between them. This CDR3 comprises 14 residues. Germline assignment: CDR1 SGHAT and CDR2 FQNNGV. The CDR3 here is CASSLDLLVPEAFF. The CDR3 DNA follows: TGTGCCAGCAGCTTAGATCTATTAGTGCCTGAAGCTTTCTTT.

The rearrangement links TRBV6-4 to TRBJ2-5; TRBD1 matches 7 bases. The J segment lost 9 bases and the V segment lost 0 bases, leaving 16 bases of the junction unmatched. From germline, CDR1 is MRHNA and CDR2 SNTAGT. The CDR3 totals 17 residues. CDR3 DNA: TGTGCCAGCAGTGACTCGCTGCATACAGGGGATGCACCGGCCCAGTACTTC. Translating gives CASSDSLHTGDAPAQYF.

The chain is built from TRBV11-3 and TRBJ2-1; TRBD2 might be the D (5 bases). Trimming left V 3 bases short and J 0 bases short, with 9 bases between. The CDR3 runs to 15 residues. From germline, CDR1 is SGHNT and CDR2 YENEEA. The CDR3 bases are TGTGCCAGCAGCTTGGGGAGTCCCTCCTACAATGAGCAGTTCTTC. Translated, it gives CASSLGSPSYNEQFF. The full variable domain, in which reference TRBV11-3 and TRBJ2-1 provide the parts outside the CDR3, is EAGVVQSPRYKIIEKKQPVAFWCNPISGHNTLYWYLQNLGQGPELLIRYENEEAVDDSQLPKDRFSAERLKGVDSTLKIQPAELGDSAVYLCASSLGSPSYNEQFFGPGTRLTVL.

The V call is TRBV6-4, the J call TRBJ2-3, with D unresolved. CDR1 is MRHNA and CDR2 is SNTAGT in the germline V gene. The CDR3 runs 14 residues. V dropped 3 bases and J dropped 3 bases, with 10 bases sitting between them. The CDR3 bases are TGTGCCAGCAGTGAATCAGTCTCTACAGATACGCAGTATTTT. It specifies CASSESVSTDTQYF.

This clone was seen more than once but under ten times. The chain recombines TRBV7-9 with TRBJ2-7; the D is unclear. The CDR3 contains 12 residues. Between the trimmed V and J ends, which lost 5 bases and 3 bases, there was a span of 8 bases. CDR1 SEHNR and CDR2 FQNEAQ come from the germline V gene (reference sequence). DNA of the CDR3: TGTGCCAGCAGCCGAATCGGCTACGAGCAGTACTTC. Residues: CASSRIGYEQYF.

The V gene is TRBV3-1 (or the pseudogene TRBV3-2), the J gene TRBJ2-1; 8 positions match TRBD2. Trimming removed 3 bases from V and 4 bases from J; junction bases left unmatched: 5. Germline V gives CDR1 LGHDT, CDR2 YNNKEL (reference sequence). This CDR3 contains 15 residues. Here the CDR3 reads CASSHWTSLYNEQFF. In DNA form, the CDR3 reads TGTGCCAGCAGCCACTGGACTAGCTTATACAATGAGCAGTTCTTC.

The chain has TRBV5-1 and TRBJ2-1; tentatively, D is TRBD2 (5 bases). V lost 4 bases and J lost 3, with 11 bases in between. Looked up from germline, CDR1 is SGHRS and CDR2 is YFSETQ. The length of the CDR3 is 14 residues. The DNA of the CDR3 is TGCGCCAGCAGCCCCCAGCGGAGCTACAATGAGCAGTTCTTC. Translating it yields CASSPQRSYNEQFF.

This clone was found a few times. V usage is TRBV24-1 and J usage is TRBJ1-2; TRBD1 is a possible D gene (6 bases). Per germline, CDR1 KGHDR and CDR2 SFDVKD. CDR3 length equals 13 residues. The ends were cut back, 6 bases at V and 4 bases at J, with 11 bases in the middle. CDR3 loop: CATSLRGGYGYTF. The CDR3 nucleotides read TGTGCCACCAGTCTCAGAGGGGGCTATGGCTACACCTTC.

J is TRBJ2-1 and V is TRBV7-2; D might be TRBD2 (6 bases). The V end lost 5 bases, the J end lost 2 bases, and 10 bases lay between the germline ends. The CDR3 runs 14 residues. Germline V gives CDR1 SGHTA, CDR2 FQGNSA. CDR3 bases: TGTGCCAGCAGCCCAAGACTAGCCTACAATGAGCAGTTCTTC. It encodes CASSPRLAYNEQFF.

The rearrangement links TRBV9 to TRBJ2-6; D remains ambiguous. Per the germline V gene, CDR1 is SGDLS and CDR2 is YYNGEE. The CDR3 totals 15 residues. Trimming pared 4 bases from V and 2 bases from J, leaving 10 bases between. As DNA, the CDR3 is TGTGCCAGCAGCCCAGACTTTCCTGGGGCCAACGTCCTGACTTTC. This codes for CASSPDFPGANVLTF.

This chain links TRBV28 with TRBJ2-5, with a tentative D call TRBD2 (6 bases). Trimming left V 3 bases short and J 0 bases short, with 11 bases between. This CDR3 is built from 15 residues. The V gene's germline CDR1 is MDHEN and CDR2 SYDVKM. CDR3 sequence (DNA): TGTGCCAGCAGTTTGGGCGGGGAGTACCAAGAGACCCAGTACTTC. This sequence encodes CASSLGGEYQETQYF.

CDR3 sequence reads: CASSRGQNYGYTF. CDR3 DNA: TGTGCCAGCAGCCGCGGACAGAACTATGGCTACACCTTC. This chain links TRBV12-3 or TRBV12-4 with TRBJ1-2, with D possibly matching TRBD1 (6 bases). The CDR3 runs to 13 residues. The V end lost 6 bases, the J end lost 2 bases, and 10 bases lay between the germline ends.

The rearrangement links TRBV3-1 (or the pseudogene TRBV3-2) to TRBJ2-7; D remains ambiguous. Deletions cut 3 bases from V and 2 bases from J, with 8 bases between. CDR3 length equals 13 residues. The germline gives CDR1 LGHDT, CDR2 YNNKEL (reference sequence). CDR3 sequence: CASSHTVTYEQYF. CDR3 bases: TGTGCCAGCAGCCATACGGTTACCTACGAGCAGTACTTC.

This sequence joins TRBV30 and TRBJ2-1; TRBD2 matches at 11 bases. CDR3 size: 13 residues. The germline CDR1 and CDR2 sequences are GTSNPN and SVGIG (reference sequence). J was trimmed by 8 bases and V by 2 bases; bases with no gene match: 2. The CDR3 spells CAWSLLAGDEQFF. The DNA for the CDR3 is TGTGCCTGGAGTCTACTAGCGGGGGATGAGCAGTTCTTC.